A selection of T cell receptor beta chains follows, all from one sample in a study of early T cells in non-severe SARS-CoV-2 infection. MiXCR, applied by TCRdb to the 5' RACE reads, yields one record per CDR3 protein. The data contain about 59,000 distinct CDR3 sequences, about 13% of them seen just once; the ten biggest clones take up about a tenth. Material: whole blood, obtained at baseline. Every receptor here comes from an adult who was a healthcare worker with PCR-confirmed SARS-CoV-2 infection or an uninfected control (not recorded which). CDR3s include the opening cysteine and the closing phenylalanine or tryptophan. Each record gives: CDR3 length, J gene, V gene, CDR3 protein.

>12|TRBJ1-4|TRBV20-1
CSARGAGEKLFF
>14|TRBJ2-7|TRBV19
CASSVTVITYEQYF
>15|TRBJ2-5|TRBV2
CASSDPVGRKETQYF
>14|TRBJ2-3|TRBV28
CASSEPRSTDTQYF
>14|TRBJ1-1|TRBV7-8
CASSIRRVNTEAFF
>16|TRBJ2-1|TRBV5-1
CASSLRAGSLDNEQFF
>15|TRBJ2-3|TRBV7-9
CASRGGPDRPDTQYF
>14|TRBJ1-2|TRBV6-2/TRBV6-3
CASSYSISNNGYTF
>16|TRBJ1-3|TRBV2
CAAAITGATTGNTIYF
>16|TRBJ1-4|TRBV4-1
CASSQEGRTTNEKLFF
>15|TRBJ1-6|TRBV14
CASSHLTWDNSPLHF
>13|TRBJ2-4|TRBV20-1
CSATGGTKNIQYF
>15|TRBJ2-3|TRBV20-1
CSAREGTSSADTQYF
>15|TRBJ2-5|TRBV2
CASSEARGAHGTQYF
>13|TRBJ2-1|TRBV12-3/TRBV12-4
CASSPLAGNEQFF
>16|TRBJ2-1|TRBV6-2/TRBV6-3
CASSSATTSGRNEQFF
>15|TRBJ2-2|TRBV29-1
CSVAFGTGFTGELFF
>17|TRBJ1-4|TRBV6-6
CASSTLAWGQGGEKLFF
>12|TRBJ2-3|TRBV4-3
CASSHGDSTQFF
>14|TRBJ2-1|TRBV20-1
CSASPPGLAVEQFF
>16|TRBJ1-4|TRBV6-5
CASSYSWGSANEKLFF
>13|TRBJ1-3|TRBV29-1
CSVTGLSGNTIYF
>15|TRBJ1-4|TRBV7-9
CASSPEGRGIEKLFF
>20|TRBJ2-4|TRBV30
CAWSQNLGLAGGETKNIQYF
>15|TRBJ2-5|TRBV7-9
CASSANRDRVETQYF
>15|TRBJ2-3|TRBV7-2
CASRPDRRFTDTQYF
>15|TRBJ2-3|TRBV6-2/TRBV6-3
CASSYWGGLVDTQYF
>11|TRBJ2-1|TRBV29-1
CSVNPYNEQFF
>16|TRBJ1-2|TRBV4-1
CASSPTGTGSVQGYTF
>15|TRBJ1-4|TRBV11-2
CASSLEVAGSEKLFF
>14|TRBJ2-1|TRBV27
CASSLGLRINEQFF
>16|TRBJ1-3|TRBV28
CASGSFGSGSGNTIYF
>13|TRBJ2-3|TRBV29-1
CRVDRESTDTQYF
>19|TRBJ2-1|TRBV7-9
CASSLALSSRDRGMGEQFF
>14|TRBJ2-2|TRBV7-9
CASSFSWAGGELFF
>15|TRBJ1-6|TRBV7-9
CASSPRTAFGSPLHF
>13|TRBJ2-3|TRBV24-1
CATNQGAGDTQYF
>15|TRBJ1-1|TRBV11-2
CASSLSTGLMTEAFF
>14|TRBJ1-2|TRBV11-3
CASTPVGRGYGYTF
>15|TRBJ2-7|TRBV5-4
CASSHSGRASYEQYF
>14|TRBJ1-1|TRBV13
CASRRWTGNTEAFF
>13|TRBJ1-2|TRBV12-3/TRBV12-4
CASSLKGVGGYTF
>15|TRBJ2-7|TRBV9
CASSVGEGAYYEQYF
>13|TRBJ1-1|TRBV27
CASSITGYTEAFF
>14|TRBJ2-7|TRBV11-1
CASSLTGPAYEQYF
>15|TRBJ2-7|TRBV7-2
CASSSQAGGVYEQYF
>16|TRBJ1-1|TRBV6-2/TRBV6-3
CASSYSTALLNTEAFF
>17|TRBJ2-1|TRBV12-3/TRBV12-4
CASSPNPGTSSYNEQFF
>12|TRBJ1-5|TRBV27
CASSLRNQPQHF
>14|TRBJ2-3|TRBV27
CASSWKTSTDTQYF
>16|TRBJ1-3|TRBV18
CASSPLQDASGNTIYF
>14|TRBJ2-3|TRBV18
CASSPGRSTDTQYF
>14|TRBJ2-7|TRBV12-3/TRBV12-4
CASSKTSGSYEQYF